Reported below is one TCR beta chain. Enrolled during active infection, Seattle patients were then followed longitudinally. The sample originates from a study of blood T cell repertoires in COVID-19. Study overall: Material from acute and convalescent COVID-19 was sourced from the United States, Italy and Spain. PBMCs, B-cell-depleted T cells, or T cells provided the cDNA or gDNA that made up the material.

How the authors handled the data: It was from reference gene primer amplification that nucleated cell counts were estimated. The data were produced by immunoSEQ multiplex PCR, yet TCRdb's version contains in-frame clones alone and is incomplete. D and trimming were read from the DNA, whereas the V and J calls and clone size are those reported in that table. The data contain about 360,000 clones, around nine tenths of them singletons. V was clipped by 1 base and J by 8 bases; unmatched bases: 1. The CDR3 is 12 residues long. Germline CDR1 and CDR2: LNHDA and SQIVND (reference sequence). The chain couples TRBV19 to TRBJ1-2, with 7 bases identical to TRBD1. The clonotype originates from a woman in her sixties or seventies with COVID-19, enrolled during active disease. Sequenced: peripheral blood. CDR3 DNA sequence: TGTGCCAGTAGTATAGGACAGGGCGGCTACACCTTC. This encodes CASSIGQGGYTF.